Below, 21 T cell receptor beta chains from the same sample are listed, as sequenced in a study of T cell responses to AZD1222 COVID-19 vaccine. TCRdb's table, derived via immunoSEQ multiplex PCR, lists solely in-frame clones and lacks some. The sample includes roughly 60,000 clones, around three quarters of them seen just once. This material consisted of peripheral blood, taken 28 days after the second AZD1222 dose. These TCRs come from an adult who received the AZD1222 COVID-19 vaccine.

The rearrangement links TRBV6-2 or TRBV6-3 to TRBJ1-2; 11 nucleotides align to TRBD1. The CDR3 extends over 17 amino acids. Germline V gene lookup returns CDR1 MNHEY and CDR2 SVGEGT. The J segment lost 8 bases and the V segment lost 5 bases, leaving 16 bases of the junction unmatched. The CDR3 region is CASSTRTGGADSKGYTF. DNA of the CDR3: TGTGCCAGCAGTACCCGGACAGGGGGCGCCGACTCAAAAGGCTACACCTTC.

The chain combines TRBV10-3 with TRBJ1-1, with D uncertain. CDR3 length: 14 amino acids. Per the germline V gene, CDR1 is ENHRY and CDR2 is SYGVKD. V lost 0 bases, J lost 1 base, and 6 bases lay in between. Here the CDR3 reads CAISESPGNTEAFF. The CDR3 DNA reads as TGTGCCATCAGTGAGTCGCCCGGGAACACTGAAGCTTTCTTT.

V usage is TRBV9 and J usage is TRBJ1-1, with 7 bases aligning to TRBD1. Germline CDR1 and CDR2: SGDLS and YYNGEE. V was pared by 1 base and J by 0 bases, with 6 bases of the junction left unmatched. The CDR3 loop spans 16 amino acids. The CDR3 loop is CASSVHPGGVNTEAFF. The CDR3 nucleotides read TGTGCCAGCAGCGTACATCCAGGGGGGGTGAACACTGAAGCTTTCTTT.

The rearrangement joins TRBV7-9 to TRBJ1-2; 7 nucleotides match TRBD1. The length of the CDR3 is 12 residues. V was clipped by 5 bases and J by 8 bases; unmatched bases: 5. Per germline, CDR1 SEHNR and CDR2 FQNEAQ (reference sequence). CDR3 protein: CASSLDREGYTF. DNA of the CDR3: TGTGCCAGCAGCCTAGACAGGGAGGGCTACACCTTC.

The chain combines TRBV5-8 with TRBJ1-5; weak D call: TRBD1 (6 bases). Trimming removed 0 bases at V and 0 bases at J, with 10 bases between. CDR1 SGHTS and CDR2 YDEGEE come from the germline V gene. The CDR3 has 16 amino acids. CDR3 bases: TGTGCCAGCAGCTTGGAGGGGGGGGCTAGCAATCAGCCCCAGCATTTT. This translates into CASSLEGGASNQPQHF.

J is TRBJ1-2 and V is TRBV7-9; D is uncertain. The V end lost 1 base, the J end lost 2 bases, and 5 bases lay between the germline ends. Germline values: CDR1 SEHNR, CDR2 FQNEAQ (reference sequence). The CDR3 runs to 13 residues. The CDR3 here is CASSLVLNYGYTF. The CDR3 DNA is TGTGCCAGCAGCTTAGTTCTGAACTATGGCTACACCTTC. Variable domain in full (rest from reference TRBV7-9 and TRBJ1-2): DTGVSQNPRHKITKRGQNVTFRCDPISEHNRLYWYRQTLGQGPEFLTYFQNEAQLEKSRLLSDRFSAERPKGSFSTLEIQRTEQGDSAMYLCASSLVLNYGYTFGSGTRLTVV.

This clone was picked up a small number of times. The CDR3: CASSEGLGGRYNEQFF. Here the CDR3 DNA reads TGTGCCAGCAGTGAAGGTCTAGGGGGCAGGTACAATGAGCAGTTCTTC. The chain is built from TRBV6-1 and TRBJ2-1; TRBD1 aligns across 7 bases. The CDR3 is 16 amino acids. With V trimmed by 1 base and J by 4 bases, 7 bases remained unmatched. The germline V gene has CDR1 MNHNS and CDR2 SASEGT.

This chain joins TRBV11-2 and TRBJ1-5; a weak D match, TRBD1 (6 bases). CDR1 and CDR2 from the germline V gene are SGHAT and FQNNGV. The ends were cut back, 5 bases at V and 7 bases at J, with 12 bases in the middle. CDR3 length: 13 residues. CDR3 bases: TGTGCCAGCAGCCCAGGGGAGGAACAGCCCCAGCATTTT. Translated: CASSPGEEQPQHF.

This clone showed up just once. This chain uses TRBV18 with TRBJ1-3, with a weak D call TRBD1 (5 bases). This CDR3 is 17 amino acids long. V was pared by 4 bases and J by 4 bases, with 20 bases between. Looked up from germline, CDR1 is KGHSH and CDR2 is LQKENI. The chain's CDR3 is CASSQAWDRSPGNTIYF. The CDR3 DNA follows: TGTGCCAGCTCACAGGCTTGGGACCGTTCCCCCGGAAACACCATATATTTT.

This rearrangement joins TRBV6-6 to TRBJ1-2, with D unresolved. The V end lost 6 bases, the J end lost 8 bases, and 10 bases lay between the germline ends. CDR1 and CDR2 from the germline V gene are MNHNY and SVGAGI (reference sequence). CDR3 length: 11 amino acids. CDR3 amino acids: CASRTTGGYTF. CDR3 sequence (DNA): TGTGCCAGCAGAACTACCGGGGGCTACACCTTC.

V and J are TRBV3-1 (or the pseudogene TRBV3-2) and TRBJ1-1; D may be TRBD1 (6 bases). The CDR3 is made up of 13 amino acids. CDR1 LGHDT and CDR2 YNNKEL come from the germline V gene (reference sequence). V was pared by 8 bases and J by 5 bases, with 15 bases between. CDR3: CASLRGGATEAFF. The CDR3 DNA reads TGTGCCAGCCTCCGGGGGGGGGCAACTGAAGCTTTCTTT.

The V call is TRBV9, the J call TRBJ2-7, with D possibly being TRBD2 (6 bases). The CDR3 sequence is 16 residues long. Per germline, CDR1 SGDLS and CDR2 YYNGEE. V lost 0 bases and J 0 bases, leaving 13 bases between the germline ends. For the CDR3, the DNA is TGTGCCAGCAGCGTAGAGGTGGGAGGCAGCTCCTACGAGCAGTACTTC. This sequence encodes CASSVEVGGSSYEQYF.

This clone was detected once. The chain is built from TRBV28 and TRBJ1-5; TRBD1 matches 8 bases. Trimming took 10 bases from V and 7 from J; bases not matched to a gene: 12. Germline V gene data show CDR1 as MDHEN and CDR2 as SYDVKM. The CDR3 loop spans 14 amino acids. The chain's CDR3 is CATTSEQGAQPQHF. DNA for the CDR3: TGTGCCACAACCTCAGAGCAGGGGGCACAGCCCCAGCATTTT.

The J gene is TRBJ1-1, the V gene TRBV14; weak D call: TRBD1 (5 bases). Germline loops: CDR1 SGHDN, CDR2 FVKESK. The CDR3 covers 13 residues. Trimming stripped 0 bases from V and 10 bases from J, with 12 bases between. The CDR3 sequence is CASSQEGRGVAFF. CDR3 sequence (DNA): TGTGCCAGCAGCCAAGAGGGGCGAGGTGTAGCTTTCTTT.

The V and J genes are TRBV5-1 and TRBJ2-5, with D perhaps matching TRBD2 (6 bases). The CDR3 loop spans 15 amino acids. The V end was cut by 6 bases, the J end by 5 bases, with 20 bases between. Per germline, CDR1 SGHRS and CDR2 YFSETQ. The CDR3 region has the DNA TGCGCCAGCAAGGAGACGGGGGAGGTGAAGGAGACCCAGTACTTC. It encodes CASKETGEVKETQYF.

This clone was seen a single time. CDR3 residues: CASSLQGGSYGYTF. The CDR3 region has the DNA TGTGCCAGCAGTTTACAGGGGGGATCCTATGGCTACACCTTC. The chain carries TRBV28 and TRBJ1-2; 7 positions match TRBD1. The CDR3 has 14 amino acids. J gave up 4 bases and V 2 bases, and 4 bases lay outside the gene matches. The germline CDR1 and CDR2 sequences are MDHEN and SYDVKM.

CDR3 in amino acids: CASSYSGASTDTQYF. DNA of the CDR3: TGTGCCAGCAGTTATAGCGGGGCCAGCACAGATACGCAGTATTTT. J is TRBJ2-3 and V is TRBV7-8; TRBD2 matches 8 bases. Germline V gene sequence: CDR1 SGHVS, CDR2 FQNEAQ. This CDR3 is built from 15 residues. V was clipped by 6 bases and J by 0 bases; unmatched bases: 5. The full variable domain, rest sourced from reference TRBV7-8 and TRBJ2-3, is GAGVSQSPRYKVAKRGQDVALRCDPISGHVSLFWYQQALGQGPEFLTYFQNEAQLDKSGLPSDRFFAERPEGSVSTLKIQRTQQEDSAVYLCASSYSGASTDTQYFGPGTRLTVL.

This clone occurred a few times. This chain links TRBV3-1 (or the pseudogene TRBV3-2) with TRBJ2-1; 7 bases map to TRBD2. After removal of 4 bases from V and 10 bases from J, the junction contained 7 bases not matched to a gene. This CDR3 contains 13 residues. Germline V CDR1 and CDR2: LGHDT, YNNKEL (reference sequence). CDR3 nucleotides: TGTGCCAGCAGCCCGCAGCGGGAAGGGGAGCAGTTCTTC. As protein: CASSPQREGEQFF.

V gene TRBV6-5 combines with J gene TRBJ1-6, with no clear D. The CDR3 covers 15 residues. From germline, CDR1 is MNHEY and CDR2 SVGAGI. V lost 6 bases, J lost 0 bases, and 9 bases lay in between. The CDR3 protein is CASRRVYSYNSPLHF. In DNA, the CDR3 is TGTGCCAGCAGGCGGGTATACTCCTATAATTCACCCCTCCACTTT.

J is TRBJ1-5 and V is TRBV7-9; 9 nucleotides match TRBD1. The germline V gene encodes CDR1 SEHNR and CDR2 FQNEAQ (reference sequence). The J segment lost 3 bases and the V segment lost 3 bases, leaving 9 bases of the junction unmatched. The CDR3 loop spans 17 amino acids. The DNA for the CDR3 is TGTGCCAGCAGCTTGGGTTCCGGGACAGGGTACAATCAGCCCCAGCATTTT. This sequence encodes CASSLGSGTGYNQPQHF.

The chain employs TRBV28 and TRBJ1-5; 7 nucleotides match TRBD1. The CDR3 sequence is 17 residues long. Unmatched junction bases numbered 19, after V lost 8 bases and J lost 6 bases. From germline, CDR1 is MDHEN and CDR2 SYDVKM. CDR3: CASFQGTNRGRGQPQHF. The CDR3 bases are TGTGCCAGCTTTCAGGGTACAAATAGGGGGCGCGGTCAGCCCCAGCATTTT.